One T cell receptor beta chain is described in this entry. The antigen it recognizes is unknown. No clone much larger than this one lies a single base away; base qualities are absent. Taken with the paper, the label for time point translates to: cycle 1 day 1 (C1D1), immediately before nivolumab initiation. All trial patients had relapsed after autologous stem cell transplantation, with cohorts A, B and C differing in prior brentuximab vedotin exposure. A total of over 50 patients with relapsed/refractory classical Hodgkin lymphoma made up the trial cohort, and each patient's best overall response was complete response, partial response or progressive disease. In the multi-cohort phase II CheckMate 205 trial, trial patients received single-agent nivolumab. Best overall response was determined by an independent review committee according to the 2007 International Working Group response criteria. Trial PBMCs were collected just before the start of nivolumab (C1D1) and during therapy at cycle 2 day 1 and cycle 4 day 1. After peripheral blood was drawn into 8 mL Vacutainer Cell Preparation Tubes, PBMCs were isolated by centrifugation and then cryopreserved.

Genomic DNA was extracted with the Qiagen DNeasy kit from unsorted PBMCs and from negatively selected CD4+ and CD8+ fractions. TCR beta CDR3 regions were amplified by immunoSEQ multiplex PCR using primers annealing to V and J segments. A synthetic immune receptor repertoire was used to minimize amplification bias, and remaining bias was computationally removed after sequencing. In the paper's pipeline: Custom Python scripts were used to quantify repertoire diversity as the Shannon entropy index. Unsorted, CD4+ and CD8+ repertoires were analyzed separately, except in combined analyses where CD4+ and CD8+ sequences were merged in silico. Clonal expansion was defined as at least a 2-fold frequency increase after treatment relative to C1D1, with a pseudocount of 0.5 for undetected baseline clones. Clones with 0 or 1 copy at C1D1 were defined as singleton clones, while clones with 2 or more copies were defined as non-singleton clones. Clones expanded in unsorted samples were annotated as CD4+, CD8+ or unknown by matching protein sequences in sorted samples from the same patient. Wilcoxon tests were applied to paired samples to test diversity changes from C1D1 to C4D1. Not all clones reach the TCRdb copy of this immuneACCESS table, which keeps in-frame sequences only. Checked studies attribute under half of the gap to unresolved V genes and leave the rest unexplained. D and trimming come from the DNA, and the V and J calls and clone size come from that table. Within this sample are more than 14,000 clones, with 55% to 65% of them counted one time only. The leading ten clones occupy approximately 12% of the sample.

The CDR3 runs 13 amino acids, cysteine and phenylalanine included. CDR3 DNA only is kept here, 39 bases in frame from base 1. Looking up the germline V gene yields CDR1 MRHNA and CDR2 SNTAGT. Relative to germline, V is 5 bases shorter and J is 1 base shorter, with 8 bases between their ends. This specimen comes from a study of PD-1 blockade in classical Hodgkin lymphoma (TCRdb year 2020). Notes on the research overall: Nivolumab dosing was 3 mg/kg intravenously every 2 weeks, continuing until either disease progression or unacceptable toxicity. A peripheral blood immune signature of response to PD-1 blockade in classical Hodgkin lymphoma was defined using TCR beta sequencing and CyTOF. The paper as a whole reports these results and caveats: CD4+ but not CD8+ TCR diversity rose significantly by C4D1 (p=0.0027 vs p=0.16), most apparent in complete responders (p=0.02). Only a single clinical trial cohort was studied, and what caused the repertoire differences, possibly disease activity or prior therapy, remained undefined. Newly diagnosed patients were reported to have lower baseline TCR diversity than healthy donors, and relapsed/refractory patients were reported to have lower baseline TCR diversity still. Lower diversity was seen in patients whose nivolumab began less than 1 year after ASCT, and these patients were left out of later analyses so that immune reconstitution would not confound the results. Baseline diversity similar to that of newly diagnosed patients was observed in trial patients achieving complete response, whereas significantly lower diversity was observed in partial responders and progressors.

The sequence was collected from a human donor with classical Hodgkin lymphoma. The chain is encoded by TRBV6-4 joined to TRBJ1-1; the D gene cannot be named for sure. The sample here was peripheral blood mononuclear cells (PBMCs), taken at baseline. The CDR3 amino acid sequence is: CASSRQRNTEAFF. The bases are TGTGCCAGCAGTAGACAAAGGAACACTGAAGCTTTCTTT.